This T cell receptor (beta chain) was sequenced in a study of CD8+CD57+ T cells in acquired aplastic anemia. About the study: The average for DNA from sorted CD4+ and CD8+ cells was 3.2 ug.

Remarks on this clonotype: The antigen is undetermined. Without the conserved terminal phenylalanine or tryptophan, this CDR3 likely stems from a read error.

General study findings and limits: Patients versus controls showed no significant CD8+ Simpson's diversity difference. The same twenty-nine CD8+ CDR3 sequences occurred in patients and in controls.

Genomic DNA served as template for TCR beta VDJ and CDR3 profiling. A single record per CDR3 protein comes from TCRdb applying MiXCR to the reads. The sample carries around 120,000 distinct CDR3 sequences, approximately 40% recorded once. Patients chosen for sequencing had CD8+CD57+ cells that had expanded, as shown by flow cytometry. Patient blood was sampled before any therapy had been received. The sample taken for sequencing was sorted CD4+, CD8+, or CD8+CD57+ T cells (not recorded which) from PBMCs. The receptor was isolated from a human donor with aplastic anemia.

Here the CDR3 DNA reads TGTGCCAGCAGCCCCGATACAGTGTTCGGAAACACCATATATGTT. As protein: CASSPDTVFGNTIYV. The chain recombines TRBV7-9 with TRBJ1-3; D not certain. V shed 5 bases and J shed 4 bases, with 15 bases lying between them. Germline CDR1 SEHNR, CDR2 FQNEAQ (reference sequence). The CDR3 contains 15 residues.